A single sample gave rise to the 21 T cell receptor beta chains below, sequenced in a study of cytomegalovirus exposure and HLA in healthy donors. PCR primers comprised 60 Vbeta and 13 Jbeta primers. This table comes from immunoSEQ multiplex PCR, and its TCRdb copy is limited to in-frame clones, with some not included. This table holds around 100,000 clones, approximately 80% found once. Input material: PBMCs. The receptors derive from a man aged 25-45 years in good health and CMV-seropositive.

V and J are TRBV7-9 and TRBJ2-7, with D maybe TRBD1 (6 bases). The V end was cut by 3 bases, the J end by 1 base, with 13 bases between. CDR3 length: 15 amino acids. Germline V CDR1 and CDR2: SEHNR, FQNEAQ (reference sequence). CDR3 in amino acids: CASSLFVGQSYEQYF. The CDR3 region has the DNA TGTGCCAGCAGCTTGTTCGTAGGACAGTCCTACGAGCAGTACTTC.

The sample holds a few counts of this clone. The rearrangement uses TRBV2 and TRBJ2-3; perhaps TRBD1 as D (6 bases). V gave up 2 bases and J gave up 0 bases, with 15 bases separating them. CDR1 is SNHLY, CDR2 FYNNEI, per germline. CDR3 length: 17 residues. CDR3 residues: CASSESVETGSTDTQYF. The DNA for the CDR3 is TGTGCCAGCAGTGAATCGGTGGAGACAGGCAGCACAGATACGCAGTATTTT.

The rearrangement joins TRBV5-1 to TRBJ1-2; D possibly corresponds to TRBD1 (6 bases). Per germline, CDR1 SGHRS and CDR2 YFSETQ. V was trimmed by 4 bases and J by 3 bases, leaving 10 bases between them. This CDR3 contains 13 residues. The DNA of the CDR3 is TGCGCCAGCAGCCCGGACAGCCACTATGGCTACACCTTC. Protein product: CASSPDSHYGYTF.

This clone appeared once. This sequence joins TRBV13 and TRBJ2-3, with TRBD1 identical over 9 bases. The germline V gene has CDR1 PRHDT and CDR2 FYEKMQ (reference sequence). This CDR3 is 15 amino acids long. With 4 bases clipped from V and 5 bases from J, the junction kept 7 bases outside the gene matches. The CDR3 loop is CASSSDRTGEDTQYF. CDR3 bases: TGTGCCAGCAGCTCCGACCGGACAGGGGAAGATACGCAGTATTTT.

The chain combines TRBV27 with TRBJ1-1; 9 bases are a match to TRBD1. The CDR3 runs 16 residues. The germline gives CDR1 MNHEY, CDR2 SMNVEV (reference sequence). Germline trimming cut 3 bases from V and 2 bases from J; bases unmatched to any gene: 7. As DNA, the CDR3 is TGTGCCAGCAGTTTGCTCGGACAGGGGAAAAACACTGAAGCTTTCTTT. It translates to CASSLLGQGKNTEAFF.

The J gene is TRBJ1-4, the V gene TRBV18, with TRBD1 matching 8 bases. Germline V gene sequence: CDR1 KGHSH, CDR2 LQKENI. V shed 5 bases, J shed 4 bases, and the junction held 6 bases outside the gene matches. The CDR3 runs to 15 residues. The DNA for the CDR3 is TGTGCCAGCTCAACGGGACAGGCAGATAATGAAAAACTGTTTTTT. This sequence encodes CASSTGQADNEKLFF.

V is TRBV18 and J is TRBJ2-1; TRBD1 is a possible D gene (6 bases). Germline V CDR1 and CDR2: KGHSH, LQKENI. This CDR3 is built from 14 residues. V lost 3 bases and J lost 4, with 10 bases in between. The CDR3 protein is CASSPQGRYNEQFF. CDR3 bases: TGTGCCAGCTCACCGCAGGGGCGGTACAATGAGCAGTTCTTC.

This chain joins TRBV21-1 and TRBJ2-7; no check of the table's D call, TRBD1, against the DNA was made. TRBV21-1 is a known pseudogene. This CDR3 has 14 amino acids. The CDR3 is CASSEATGFYEQYV. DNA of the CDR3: TGTGCCAGCAGCGAGGCGACAGGTTTTTACGAGCAGTACGTC.

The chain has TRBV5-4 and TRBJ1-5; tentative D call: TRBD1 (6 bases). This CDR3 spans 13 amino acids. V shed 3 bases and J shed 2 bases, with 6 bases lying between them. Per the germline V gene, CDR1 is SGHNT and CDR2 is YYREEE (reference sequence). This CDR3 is CASSSGGNQPQHF. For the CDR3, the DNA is TGTGCCAGCAGCTCAGGGGGCAATCAGCCCCAGCATTTT.

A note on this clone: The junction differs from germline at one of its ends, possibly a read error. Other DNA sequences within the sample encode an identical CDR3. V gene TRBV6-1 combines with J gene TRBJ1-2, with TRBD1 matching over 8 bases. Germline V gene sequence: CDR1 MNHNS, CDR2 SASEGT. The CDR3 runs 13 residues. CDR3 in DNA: TGTGCCAGCAGTGAGGACAGGGTGGAGGGCTATACCTTC. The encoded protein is CASSEDRVEGYTF.

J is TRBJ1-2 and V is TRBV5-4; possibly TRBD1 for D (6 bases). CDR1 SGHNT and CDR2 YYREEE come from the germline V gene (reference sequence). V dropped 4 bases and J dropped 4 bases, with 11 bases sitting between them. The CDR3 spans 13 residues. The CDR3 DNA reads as TGTGCCAGCAGCCTGGACAGTTTCTATGGCTACACCTTC. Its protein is CASSLDSFYGYTF.

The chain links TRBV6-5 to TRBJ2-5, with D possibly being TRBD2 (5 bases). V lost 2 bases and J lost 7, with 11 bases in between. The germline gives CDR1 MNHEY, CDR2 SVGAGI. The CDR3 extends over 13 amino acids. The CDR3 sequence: CASSYPGSGTQYF. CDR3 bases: TGTGCCAGCAGTTACCCGGGGTCTGGGACCCAGTACTTC.

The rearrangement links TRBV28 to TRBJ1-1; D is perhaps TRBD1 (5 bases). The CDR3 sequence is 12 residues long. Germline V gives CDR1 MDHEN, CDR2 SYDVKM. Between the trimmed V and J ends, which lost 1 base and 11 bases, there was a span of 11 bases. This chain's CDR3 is CASSLSRGLAFF. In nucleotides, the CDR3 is TGTGCCAGCAGTTTATCTAGGGGTTTGGCTTTCTTT.

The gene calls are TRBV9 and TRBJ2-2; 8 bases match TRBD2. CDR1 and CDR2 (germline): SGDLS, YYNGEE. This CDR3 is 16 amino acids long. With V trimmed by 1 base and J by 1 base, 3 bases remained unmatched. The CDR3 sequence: CASSVSLAGNTGELFF. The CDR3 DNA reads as TGTGCCAGCAGCGTAAGCCTAGCGGGGAACACCGGGGAGCTGTTTTTT.

CDR3 sequence (DNA): TGTGCCAGCTCACCGACAGAAGAAGCTTTCTTT. Its translation: CASSPTEEAFF. V gene TRBV18 combines with J gene TRBJ1-1; possible D gene TRBD1, 5 bases. CDR1 is KGHSH and CDR2 is LQKENI in the germline V gene. The CDR3 sequence is 11 residues long. Trimming shortened V by 3 bases and J by 8 bases, and 7 bases separated the two germline ends.

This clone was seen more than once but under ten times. The CDR3: CASSANRGLDTGELFF. DNA of the CDR3: TGCGCCAGCAGCGCAAACAGGGGGCTCGACACCGGGGAGCTGTTTTTT. The chain combines TRBV4-1 with TRBJ2-2, with TRBD1 matching over 9 bases. J was trimmed by 3 bases and V by 5 bases; bases with no gene match: 7. Germline lookup yields CDR1 MGHRA and CDR2 YSYEKL. CDR3 size: 16 residues.

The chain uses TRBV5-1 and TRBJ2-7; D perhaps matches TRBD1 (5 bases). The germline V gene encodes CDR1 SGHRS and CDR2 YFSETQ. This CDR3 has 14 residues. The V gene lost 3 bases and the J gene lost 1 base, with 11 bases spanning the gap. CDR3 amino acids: CASSSQGRSYEQYF. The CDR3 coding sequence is TGCGCCAGCAGCTCGCAGGGAAGGTCCTACGAGCAGTACTTC.

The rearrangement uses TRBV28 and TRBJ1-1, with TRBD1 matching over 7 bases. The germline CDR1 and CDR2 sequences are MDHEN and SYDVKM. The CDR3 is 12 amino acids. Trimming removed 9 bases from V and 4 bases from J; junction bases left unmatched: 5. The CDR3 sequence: CASFDRVTEAFF. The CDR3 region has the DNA TGTGCCAGTTTTGACAGGGTCACTGAAGCTTTCTTT. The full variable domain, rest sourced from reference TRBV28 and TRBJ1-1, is DVKVTQSSRYLVKRTGEKVFLECVQDMDHENMFWYRQDPGLGLRLIYFSYDVKMKEKGDIPEGYSVSREKKERFSLILESASTNQTSMYLCASFDRVTEAFFGQGTRLTVV.

The CDR3 region is CASSLARQGDTQYF. CDR3 DNA: TGTGCCAGCAGCTTAGCAAGACAGGGGGATACGCAGTATTTT. V gene TRBV11-1 combines with J gene TRBJ2-3; 8 bases line up with TRBD1. Per the germline V gene, CDR1 is SGHAT and CDR2 is FQDESV (reference sequence). The V and J ends lost 0 bases and 6 bases, in that order; junction bases with no gene match: 2. The CDR3 has 14 residues. Together with reference TRBV11-1 and TRBJ2-3, the CDR3 gives the full variable domain: EAEVAQSPRYKITEKSQAVAFWCDPISGHATLYWYRQILGQGPELLVQFQDESVVDDSQLPKDRFSAERLKGVDSTLKIQPAELGDSAMYLCASSLARQGDTQYFGPGTRLTVL.

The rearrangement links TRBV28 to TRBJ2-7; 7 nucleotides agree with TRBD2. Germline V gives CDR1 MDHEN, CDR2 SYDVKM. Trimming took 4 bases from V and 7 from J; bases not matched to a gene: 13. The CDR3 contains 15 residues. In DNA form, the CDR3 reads TGTGCCAGCAGTTCGTCCTCGGGACTATTCCGTGAGCAGTACTTC. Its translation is CASSSSSGLFREQYF.

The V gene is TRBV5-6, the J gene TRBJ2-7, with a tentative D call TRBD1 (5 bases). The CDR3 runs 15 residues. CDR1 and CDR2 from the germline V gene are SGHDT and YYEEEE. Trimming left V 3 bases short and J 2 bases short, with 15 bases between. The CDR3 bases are TGTGCCAGCAGCTCCACTCGACAGATGACCTACGAGCAGTACTTC. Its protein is CASSSTRQMTYEQYF.